One T cell receptor beta chain is described in this entry. The entry originates in a study of control samples from healthy donors and cancer patients. The CDR3 runs 15 residues. Germline lookup yields CDR1 SGHAT and CDR2 FQNNGV. The trim removed 5 bases at V and 6 bases at J, leaving 6 bases unmatched. The assay was immunoSEQ multiplex PCR, and TCRdb's table has in-frame clones only and misses some. This table holds about 110,000 clones, more than 75% found once. The specimen was PBMCs. The rearrangement uses TRBV11-2 and TRBJ2-2, with 10 bases matching TRBD1. This TCR was recovered from a woman aged 60-75 years with lung cancer. This CDR3 is CASSRPGQGSGELFF. Here the CDR3 DNA reads TGTGCCAGCAGCAGACCGGGACAGGGGTCCGGGGAGCTGTTTTTT. The variable domain in full, with the rest retrieved from reference TRBV11-2 and TRBJ2-2, is EAGVAQSPRYKIIEKRQSVAFWCNPISGHATLYWYQQILGQGPKLLIQFQNNGVVDDSQLPKDRFSAERLKGVDSTLKIQPAKLEDSAVYLCASSRPGQGSGELFFGEGSRLTVL.